A single sample gave rise to the 32 T cell receptor beta chains below, sequenced in a study of blood T cell repertoires in COVID-19. The repertoire was sequenced with immunoSEQ multiplex PCR; TCRdb's copy has only in-frame clones and lacks some. The table lists over 200,000 clones, roughly 80% of them singletons. The specimen was peripheral blood. These receptor sequences come from a human donor in a cohort sampled during active COVID-19.

The chain carries TRBV28 and TRBJ1-5; TRBD1 aligns across 9 bases. There are 16 residues in the CDR3. J was trimmed by 3 bases and V by 4 bases; bases with no gene match: 7. The germline gives CDR1 MDHEN, CDR2 SYDVKM. CDR3 nucleotide sequence: TGTGCCAGCAGTTCCGCGGACAGGGGCGACAATCAGCCCCAGCATTTT. This encodes CASSSADRGDNQPQHF. The complete variable domain, with remaining parts taken from reference TRBV28 and TRBJ1-5, reads DVKVTQSSRYLVKRTGEKVFLECVQDMDHENMFWYRQDPGLGLRLIYFSYDVKMKEKGDIPEGYSVSREKKERFSLILESASTNQTSMYLCASSSADRGDNQPQHFGDGTRLSIL.

V and J are TRBV5-1 and TRBJ2-7, with D perhaps TRBD1 (8 bases). The V and J ends lost 1 base and 0 bases respectively, with 23 bases between them. The CDR3 is made up of 19 amino acids. Germline CDR1 and CDR2: SGHRS and YFSETQ. The CDR3 region is CASSLLRDRPSGDSYEQYF. CDR3 nucleotides: TGCGCCAGCAGCTTGCTCCGGGACAGGCCTAGCGGAGACTCCTACGAGCAGTACTTC.

This chain links TRBV27 with TRBJ2-5; D may be TRBD2 (6 bases). Germline lookup yields CDR1 MNHEY and CDR2 SMNVEV (reference sequence). V was pared by 5 bases and J by 1 base, with 17 bases between. CDR3 length equals 16 residues. CDR3 in DNA: TGTGCCAGCAGTCCGCACCAGGTGGGAGGCCAAGAGACCCAGTACTTC. Translating gives CASSPHQVGGQETQYF.

The chain joins TRBV28 to TRBJ1-5; TRBD1 agrees at 10 bases. This CDR3 is built from 17 residues. J was trimmed by 1 base and V by 1 base; bases with no gene match: 4. Germline values: CDR1 MDHEN, CDR2 SYDVKM. The CDR3 is CASSLLGQGLSNQPQHF. The CDR3 nucleotides read TGTGCCAGCAGTTTATTGGGACAGGGGTTGAGCAATCAGCCCCAGCATTTT.

J is TRBJ1-5 and V is TRBV5-4; possibly TRBD1 for D (5 bases). Trimming cost V 4 bases and J 6 bases, with 14 bases left between them. CDR1 and CDR2 from the germline V gene are SGHNT and YYREEE (reference sequence). This CDR3 has 14 amino acids. The CDR3 nucleotides are TGTGCCAGCAGCGACGGGCCCGGGGGTCAGCCCCAGCATTTT. Translated, it gives CASSDGPGGQPQHF.

The J gene is TRBJ1-4, the V gene TRBV28; no clear D. From germline, CDR1 is MDHEN and CDR2 SYDVKM. The length of the CDR3 is 15 residues. The V end was cut by 2 bases, the J end by 0 bases, with 7 bases between. The CDR3 reads CASSLLPATNEKLFF. The CDR3 DNA is TGTGCCAGCAGTTTACTGCCAGCAACTAATGAAAAACTGTTTTTT.

DNA of the CDR3: TGCGCCAGCAGCCCGAGATACAATGAGCAGTTCTTC. Protein: CASSPRYNEQFF. The rearrangement uses TRBV5-1 and TRBJ2-1; no reliable D call. The V gene lost 4 bases and the J gene lost 4 bases, with 6 bases spanning the gap. Germline CDR1 is SGHRS and CDR2 is YFSETQ. The CDR3 consists of 12 residues. Together with reference TRBV5-1 and TRBJ2-1, the CDR3 gives the full variable domain: KAGVTQTPRYLIKTRGQQVTLSCSPISGHRSVSWYQQTPGQGLQFLFEYFSETQRNKGNFPGRFSGRQFSNSRSEMNVSTLELGDSALYLCASSPRYNEQFFGPGTRLTVL.

The chain uses TRBV9 and TRBJ2-3; D is possibly TRBD2 (6 bases). This CDR3 is 17 amino acids long. V was shortened by 0 bases and J by 3 bases, with 17 bases between the two germline ends. Looked up from germline, CDR1 is SGDLS and CDR2 is YYNGEE. CDR3 in amino acids: CASSVALGGRGTDTQYF. The CDR3 DNA reads as TGTGCCAGCAGCGTAGCTCTTGGGGGGAGAGGGACAGATACGCAGTATTTT.

The chain has TRBV9 and TRBJ2-7, with 15 bases lining up with TRBD2. The CDR3 runs to 15 residues. Germline lookup yields CDR1 SGDLS and CDR2 YYNGEE. After removal of 3 bases from V and 4 bases from J, the junction contained 2 bases not matched to a gene. The CDR3 nucleotides are TGTGCCAGCAGCGAGGGACTAGCGGGAGGATACGAGCAGTACTTC. Translated, it gives CASSEGLAGGYEQYF.

The rearrangement links TRBV4-3 to TRBJ2-1; 10 bases are shared with TRBD2. This CDR3 region has 15 residues. Germline V CDR1 and CDR2: LGHNA, YSLEER. The ends lost 6 bases at V and 7 bases at J; junction bases unmatched: 9. The CDR3 reads CASRAEREGRNEQFF. DNA of the CDR3: TGCGCCAGCAGGGCCGAGCGGGAGGGGAGGAATGAGCAGTTCTTC.

The V gene is TRBV6-5, the J gene TRBJ1-2; 8 bases fit TRBD1. CDR1 is MNHEY and CDR2 is SVGAGI in the germline V gene. The CDR3 is 15 amino acids. V was pared by 0 bases and J by 4 bases, with 4 bases of the junction left unmatched. This chain's CDR3 is CASSYSRQGTYGYTF. The CDR3 nucleotides read TGTGCCAGCAGTTACTCGAGACAGGGGACCTATGGCTACACCTTC.

This chain joins TRBV19 and TRBJ1-5, with a possible D match to TRBD1 (6 bases). V was clipped by 3 bases and J by 2 bases, with 14 bases between them. The CDR3 runs 16 residues. The germline gives CDR1 LNHDA, CDR2 SQIVND (reference sequence). For the CDR3, the DNA is TGTGCCAGTAGTATGGGGGGGGCCCAAGGCAATCAGCCCCAGCATTTT. Translated: CASSMGGAQGNQPQHF.

DNA of the CDR3: TGTGCCAGCAGGACGGGAATGGATACGCAGTATTTT. It translates to CASRTGMDTQYF. The genes are TRBV2 and TRBJ2-3, with TRBD2 as a possible D gene (5 bases). The germline CDR1 and CDR2 sequences are SNHLY and FYNNEI. This CDR3 spans 12 amino acids. The ends were cut back, 6 bases at V and 6 bases at J, with 10 bases in the middle.

The rearrangement uses TRBV7-9 and TRBJ1-6; weak D call: TRBD1 (5 bases). The ends were cut back, 5 bases at V and 0 bases at J, with 14 bases in the middle. This CDR3 has 17 residues. CDR1 is SEHNR, CDR2 FQNEAQ, per germline (reference sequence). The chain's CDR3 is CASSIGHGGSYNSPLHF. As DNA, the CDR3 is TGTGCCAGCAGCATAGGACACGGAGGCTCCTATAATTCACCCCTCCACTTT.

This chain joins TRBV30 and TRBJ2-3, with TRBD2 matching 15 bases. The germline CDR1 and CDR2 sequences are GTSNPN and SVGIG (reference sequence). V lost 2 bases to trimming and J lost 5 bases; unmatched junction nucleotides: 8. The CDR3 is 17 amino acids. The CDR3 sequence is CAWSLLGLAGGGDTQYF. CDR3 coding DNA: TGTGCCTGGAGTCTCCTTGGACTAGCGGGAGGGGGAGATACGCAGTATTTT.

The chain has TRBV11-2 and TRBJ1-1; the D gene is possibly TRBD1 (5 bases). This CDR3 comprises 13 residues. Trimming removed 3 bases at V and 1 base at J, with 6 bases between. CDR1 is SGHAT, CDR2 FQNNGV, per germline. The CDR3 coding sequence is TGTGCCAGCAGCTTCGACAGGAACACTGAAGCTTTCTTT. Its protein product is CASSFDRNTEAFF. Filled out from reference TRBV11-2 and TRBJ1-1, the complete variable domain reads EAGVAQSPRYKIIEKRQSVAFWCNPISGHATLYWYQQILGQGPKLLIQFQNNGVVDDSQLPKDRFSAERLKGVDSTLKIQPAKLEDSAVYLCASSFDRNTEAFFGQGTRLTVV.

The V gene is TRBV4-1, the J gene TRBJ2-7; the D is unclear. This CDR3 region has 12 residues. Germline CDR1 is MGHRA and CDR2 is YSYEKL. Trimming pared 0 bases from V and 3 bases from J, leaving 3 bases between. CDR3 nucleotides: TGCGCCAGCAGCCAAGACGGCTACGAGCAGTACTTC. Its translation is CASSQDGYEQYF.

The J gene is TRBJ1-3, the V gene TRBV19; D not resolved. CDR3 length: 14 residues. Between the trimmed V and J ends, which lost 5 bases and 0 bases, there was a span of 8 bases. CDR1 is LNHDA, CDR2 SQIVND, per germline (reference sequence). CDR3 in amino acids: CASSLLSSGNTIYF. Written as DNA, the CDR3 is TGTGCCAGTAGTCTCCTGAGCTCTGGAAACACCATATATTTT.

J is TRBJ2-5 and V is TRBV29-1; a possible D gene is TRBD2 (6 bases). This CDR3 comprises 13 residues. The germline gives CDR1 SQVTM, CDR2 ANQGSEA. The V gene lost 4 bases and the J gene lost 2 bases, with 11 bases spanning the gap. The chain's CDR3 is CSVALALQETQYF. Written as DNA, the CDR3 is TGCAGCGTTGCGCTAGCGCTGCAAGAGACCCAGTACTTC.

J is TRBJ1-1 and V is TRBV19; no definite D call. Germline CDR1 reads LNHDA; CDR2 reads SQIVND (reference sequence). The CDR3 sequence is 13 residues long. Trimming pared 5 bases from V and 1 base from J, leaving 8 bases between. The CDR3 region is CASSVDKNTEAFF. In DNA form, the CDR3 reads TGTGCCAGTAGTGTCGACAAGAACACTGAAGCTTTCTTT.

This clone was found once. This rearrangement joins TRBV10-3 to TRBJ2-5, with TRBD2 matching over 9 bases. Per germline, CDR1 ENHRY and CDR2 SYGVKD. The J segment lost 5 bases and the V segment lost 6 bases, leaving 7 bases of the junction unmatched. There are 14 residues in the CDR3. This CDR3 reads CAIRTGTSRETQYF. CDR3 in DNA: TGTGCCATCAGGACCGGGACTAGCCGGGAGACCCAGTACTTC.

This clone was found a few times. The chain is built from TRBV2 and TRBJ1-5; 8 bases agree with TRBD1. V lost 6 bases and J lost 1; bases outside the gene matches: 5. This CDR3 contains 15 residues. Germline V gene data show CDR1 as SNHLY and CDR2 as FYNNEI. In nucleotides, the CDR3 is TGTGCCAGCAGGGAATACAGGGGGAGCAATCAGCCCCAGCATTTT. Protein product: CASREYRGSNQPQHF.

The chain carries TRBV10-3 and TRBJ2-7, with 8 bases that match TRBD2. CDR1 is ENHRY and CDR2 is SYGVKD in the germline V gene. V dropped 1 base and J dropped 2; count of bases not matched to a gene: 7. This CDR3 contains 16 residues. The CDR3: CAISEFERELPYEQYF. CDR3 DNA: TGTGCCATCAGTGAGTTTGAGCGGGAGTTACCCTACGAGCAGTACTTC.

The chain carries TRBV7-8 and TRBJ1-5; D might be TRBD1 (6 bases). This CDR3 contains 15 residues. The V end lost 5 bases, the J end lost 5 bases, and 16 bases lay between the germline ends. CDR1 and CDR2 (germline): SGHVS, FQNEAQ. The CDR3 DNA is TGTGCCAGCAGCCTCGGGACAATAGGGCATCAGCCCCAGCATTTT. Protein product: CASSLGTIGHQPQHF.

This clone was detected only once. The CDR3 coding sequence is TGTGCCAGCAGTTACTCGGCGAAGGCAGGGGGTAGTGGGGCTTTCTTT. This codes for CASSYSAKAGGSGAFF. The chain carries TRBV6-2 or TRBV6-3 and TRBJ1-1; TRBD1 aligns across 7 bases. Germline V CDR1 and CDR2: MNHEY, SVGEGT. This CDR3 has 16 residues. Germline trimming cut 0 bases from V and 11 bases from J; bases unmatched to any gene: 15.

As to this clone: Other DNA variants within this sample encode the same CDR3. The chain has TRBV9 and TRBJ2-2; a weak D match, TRBD1 (5 bases). The germline V gene encodes CDR1 SGDLS and CDR2 YYNGEE. V lost 0 bases and J 5 bases, leaving 11 bases between the germline ends. The CDR3 loop spans 15 amino acids. The DNA of the CDR3 is TGTGCCAGCAGCGTAGGGCAGGGTAGGACCGGGGAGCTGTTTTTT. Amino acid sequence: CASSVGQGRTGELFF.

Concerning this clone itself: This same CDR3 is encoded by further DNA sequences in the sample. V is TRBV3-1 (or the pseudogene TRBV3-2) and J is TRBJ2-7; 9 positions match TRBD2. Germline CDR1 is LGHDT and CDR2 is YNNKEL (reference sequence). This CDR3 has 15 residues. V gave up 1 base and J gave up 0 bases; unmatched junction bases: 1. In DNA, the CDR3 is TGTGCCAGCAGCCAAGGTAGCGGGAGCTCCTACGAGCAGTACTTC. It translates to CASSQGSGSSYEQYF.

This clone was picked up a small number of times. J is TRBJ2-2 and V is TRBV29-1; TRBD1 aligns across 7 bases. The CDR3 runs 14 residues. The V segment lost 7 bases and the J segment 3 bases; nucleotides outside the gene matches: 8. In germline, CDR1 is SQVTM, CDR2 ANQGSEA. The CDR3 is CSASRTGDTGELFF. DNA of the CDR3: TGCAGCGCCTCGAGGACAGGAGACACCGGGGAGCTGTTTTTT.

The rearrangement links TRBV9 to TRBJ2-7, with 12 bases matching TRBD2. Germline CDR1 reads SGDLS; CDR2 reads YYNGEE. The junction had 5 bases not matched to a gene; V was cut back by 4 bases and J by 3 bases. The CDR3 consists of 15 residues. This chain's CDR3 is CASSTGLAGLYEQYF. Written as DNA, the CDR3 is TGTGCCAGCAGCACCGGACTAGCGGGACTCTACGAGCAGTACTTC.

J is TRBJ2-1 and V is TRBV27, with 8 positions matching TRBD2. This CDR3 comprises 15 residues. The V and J ends lost 3 bases and 7 bases, in that order; junction bases with no gene match: 8. Germline V gives CDR1 MNHEY, CDR2 SMNVEV (reference sequence). CDR3 protein: CASSFIAGYKNEQFF. The CDR3 DNA reads TGTGCCAGCAGTTTTATAGCGGGATACAAGAATGAGCAGTTCTTC.

CDR3 sequence (DNA): TGCGCCAGCAGCCAAGTTAGCGGGAGTGGCACAGATACGCAGTATTTT. Protein sequence: CASSQVSGSGTDTQYF. The chain employs TRBV4-3 and TRBJ2-3, with 9 bases matching TRBD2. Germline assignment: CDR1 LGHNA and CDR2 YSLEER. The CDR3 is made up of 16 amino acids. V was clipped by 1 base and J by 1 base; unmatched bases: 3.

To note about this clone: A much more abundant neighbour one base away suggests this may be a read error. J is TRBJ2-7 and V is TRBV19, with 10 bases lining up with TRBD1. Germline-derived CDR1 and CDR2 are LNHDA and SQIVND (reference sequence). J lost 5 bases, V lost 5 bases, and 6 bases had no gene match. This CDR3 is built from 14 residues. The CDR3, as DNA: TGTGCCAGTAGTCTGGGACAGGGGATCCACGAGCAGTACTTC. Its protein product is CASSLGQGIHEQYF.